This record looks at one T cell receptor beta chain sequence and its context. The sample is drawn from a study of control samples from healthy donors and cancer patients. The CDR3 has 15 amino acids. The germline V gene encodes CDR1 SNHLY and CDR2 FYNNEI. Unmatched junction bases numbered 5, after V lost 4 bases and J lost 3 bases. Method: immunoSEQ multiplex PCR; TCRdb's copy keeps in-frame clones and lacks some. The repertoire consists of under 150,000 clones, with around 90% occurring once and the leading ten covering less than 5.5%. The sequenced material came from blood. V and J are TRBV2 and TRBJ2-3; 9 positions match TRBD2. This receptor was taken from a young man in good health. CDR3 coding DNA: TGTGCCAGCAGTGGGCGGGAGGGCCGGACAGATACGCAGTATTTT. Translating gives CASSGREGRTDTQYF.